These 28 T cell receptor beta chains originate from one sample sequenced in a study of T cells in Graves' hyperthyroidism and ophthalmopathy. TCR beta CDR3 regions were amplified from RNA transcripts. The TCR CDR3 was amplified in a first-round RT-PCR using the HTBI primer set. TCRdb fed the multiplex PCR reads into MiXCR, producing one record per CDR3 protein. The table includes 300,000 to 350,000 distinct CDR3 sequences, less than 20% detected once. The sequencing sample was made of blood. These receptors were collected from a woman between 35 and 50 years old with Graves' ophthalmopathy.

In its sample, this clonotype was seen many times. The CDR3: CAWDQGVAGGSYEQYF. For the CDR3, the DNA is TGTGCCTGGGACCAGGGCGTAGCCGGGGGTTCCTACGAGCAGTACTTC. V and J are TRBV30 and TRBJ2-7; the D gene is possibly TRBD2 (6 bases). Germline values: CDR1 GTSNPN, CDR2 SVGIG (reference sequence). V was pared by 5 bases and J by 1 base, with 21 bases between. This CDR3 is 16 amino acids long.

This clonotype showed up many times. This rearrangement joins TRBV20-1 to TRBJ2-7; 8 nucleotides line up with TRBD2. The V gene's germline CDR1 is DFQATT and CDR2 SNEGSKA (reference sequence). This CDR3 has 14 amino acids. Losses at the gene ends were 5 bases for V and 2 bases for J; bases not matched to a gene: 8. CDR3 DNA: TGCAGTGCTGCCGAGACTAGCGAGCCCTACGAGCAGTACTTC. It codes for CSAAETSEPYEQYF.

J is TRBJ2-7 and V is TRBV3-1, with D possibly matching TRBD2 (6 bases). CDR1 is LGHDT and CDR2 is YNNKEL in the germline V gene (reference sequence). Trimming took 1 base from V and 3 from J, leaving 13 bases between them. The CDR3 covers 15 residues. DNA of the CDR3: TGTGCCAGCAGCCAAGTGCACGCCGGGGGCTACGAGCAGTACTTC. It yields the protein CASSQVHAGGYEQYF.

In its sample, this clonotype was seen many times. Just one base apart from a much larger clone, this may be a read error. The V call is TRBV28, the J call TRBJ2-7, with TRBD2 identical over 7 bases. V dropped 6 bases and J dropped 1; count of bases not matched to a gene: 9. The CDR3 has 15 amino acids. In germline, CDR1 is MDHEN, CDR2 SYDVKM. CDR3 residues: CASSPLARGSYEQYF. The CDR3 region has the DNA TGTGCCAGCAGCCCACTAGCGAGAGGTTCCTACGAGCAGTACTTC. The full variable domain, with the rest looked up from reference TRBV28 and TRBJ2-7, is DVKVTQSSRYLVKRTGEKVFLECVQDMDHENMFWYRQDPGLGLRLIYFSYDVKMKEKGDIPEGYSVSREKKERFSLILESASTNQTSMYLCASSPLARGSYEQYFGPGTRLTVT.

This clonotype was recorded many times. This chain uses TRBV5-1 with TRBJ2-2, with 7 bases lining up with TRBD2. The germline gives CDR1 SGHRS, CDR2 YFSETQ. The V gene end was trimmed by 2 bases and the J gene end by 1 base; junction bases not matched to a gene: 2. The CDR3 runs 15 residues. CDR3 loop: CASSLSGMNTGELFF. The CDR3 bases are TGCGCCAGCAGCTTAAGCGGGATGAACACCGGGGAGCTGTTTTTT. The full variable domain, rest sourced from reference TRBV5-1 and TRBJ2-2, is KAGVTQTPRYLIKTRGQQVTLSCSPISGHRSVSWYQQTPGQGLQFLFEYFSETQRNKGNFPGRFSGRQFSNSRSEMNVSTLELGDSALYLCASSLSGMNTGELFFGEGSRLTVL.

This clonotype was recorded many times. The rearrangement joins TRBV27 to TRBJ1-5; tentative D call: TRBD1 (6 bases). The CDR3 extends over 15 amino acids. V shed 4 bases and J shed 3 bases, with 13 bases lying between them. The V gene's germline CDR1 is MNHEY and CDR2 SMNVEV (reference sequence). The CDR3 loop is CASSSLDRVNQPQHF. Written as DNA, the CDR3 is TGTGCCAGCAGTTCCCTGGACAGAGTCAATCAGCCCCAGCATTTT.

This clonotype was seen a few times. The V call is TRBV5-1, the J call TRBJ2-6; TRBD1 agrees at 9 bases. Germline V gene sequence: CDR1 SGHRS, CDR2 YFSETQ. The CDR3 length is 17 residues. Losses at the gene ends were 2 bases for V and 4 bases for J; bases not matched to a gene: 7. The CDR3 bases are TGCGCCAGCAGCTTCCGGGACAGGGAGGCGGGGGCCAACGTCCTGACTTTC. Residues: CASSFRDREAGANVLTF.

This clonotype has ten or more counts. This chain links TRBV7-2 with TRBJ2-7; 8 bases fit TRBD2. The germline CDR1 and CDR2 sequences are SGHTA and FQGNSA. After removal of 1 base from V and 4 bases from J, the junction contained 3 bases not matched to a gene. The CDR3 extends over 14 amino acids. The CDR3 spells CASSLVTGGYEQYF. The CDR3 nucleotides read TGTGCCAGCAGCTTAGTCACGGGAGGGTACGAGCAGTACTTC.

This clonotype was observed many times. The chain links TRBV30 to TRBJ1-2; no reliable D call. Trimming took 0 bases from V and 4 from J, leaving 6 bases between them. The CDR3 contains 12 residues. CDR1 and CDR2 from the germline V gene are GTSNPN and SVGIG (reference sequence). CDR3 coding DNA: TGTGCCTGGAGTGTGTATAGCTATGGCTACACCTTC. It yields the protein CAWSVYSYGYTF.

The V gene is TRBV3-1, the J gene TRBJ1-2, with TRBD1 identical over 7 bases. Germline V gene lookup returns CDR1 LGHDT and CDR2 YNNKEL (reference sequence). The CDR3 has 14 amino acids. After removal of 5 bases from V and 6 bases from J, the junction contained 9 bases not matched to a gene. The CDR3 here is CASSLTGMPHGYTF. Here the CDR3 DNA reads TGTGCCAGCAGCTTGACAGGGATGCCCCATGGCTACACCTTC.

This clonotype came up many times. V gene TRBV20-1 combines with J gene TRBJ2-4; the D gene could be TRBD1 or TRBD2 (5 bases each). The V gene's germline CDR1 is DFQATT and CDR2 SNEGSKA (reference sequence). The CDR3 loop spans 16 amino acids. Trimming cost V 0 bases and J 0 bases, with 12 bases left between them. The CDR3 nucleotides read TGCAGTGCTAGAGATTTGGGGGACCTAGCCAAAAACATTCAGTACTTC. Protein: CSARDLGDLAKNIQYF.

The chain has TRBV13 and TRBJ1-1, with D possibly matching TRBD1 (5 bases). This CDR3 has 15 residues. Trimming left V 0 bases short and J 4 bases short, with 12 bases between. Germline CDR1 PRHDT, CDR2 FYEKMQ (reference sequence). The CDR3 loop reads CASSLGLGQTTEAFF. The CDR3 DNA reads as TGTGCCAGCAGCTTAGGCCTGGGGCAGACCACTGAAGCTTTCTTT. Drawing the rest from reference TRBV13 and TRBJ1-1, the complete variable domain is AAGVIQSPRHLIKEKRETATLKCYPIPRHDTVYWYQQGPGQDPQFLISFYEKMQSDKGSIPDRFSAQQFSDYHSELNMSSLELGDSALYFCASSLGLGQTTEAFFGQGTRLTVV.

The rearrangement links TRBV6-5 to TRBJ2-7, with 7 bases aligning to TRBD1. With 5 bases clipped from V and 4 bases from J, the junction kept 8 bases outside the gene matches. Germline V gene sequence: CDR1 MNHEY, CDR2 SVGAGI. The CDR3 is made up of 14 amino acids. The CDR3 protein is CASSHRQGYYEQYF. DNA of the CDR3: TGTGCCAGCAGTCACCGACAGGGATATTACGAGCAGTACTTC.

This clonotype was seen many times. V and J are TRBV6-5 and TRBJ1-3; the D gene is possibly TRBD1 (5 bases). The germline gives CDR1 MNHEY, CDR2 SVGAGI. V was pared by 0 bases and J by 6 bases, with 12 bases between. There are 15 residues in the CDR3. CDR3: CASSYSRGRENTIYF. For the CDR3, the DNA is TGTGCCAGCAGTTACTCCCGGGGACGGGAAAACACCATATATTTT.

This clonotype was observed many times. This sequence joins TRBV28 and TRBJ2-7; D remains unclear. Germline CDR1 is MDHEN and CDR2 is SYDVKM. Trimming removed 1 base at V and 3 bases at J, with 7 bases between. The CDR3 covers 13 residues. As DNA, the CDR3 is TGTGCCAGCAGTTTATATGCCAACTACGAGCAGTACTTC. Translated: CASSLYANYEQYF.

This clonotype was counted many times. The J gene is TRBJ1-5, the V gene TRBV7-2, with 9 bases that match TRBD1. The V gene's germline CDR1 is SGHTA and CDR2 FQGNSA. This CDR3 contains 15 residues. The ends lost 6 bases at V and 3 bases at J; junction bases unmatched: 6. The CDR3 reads CASSTGQGLNQPQHF. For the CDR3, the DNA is TGTGCCAGCAGTACGGGACAGGGACTCAATCAGCCCCAGCATTTT.

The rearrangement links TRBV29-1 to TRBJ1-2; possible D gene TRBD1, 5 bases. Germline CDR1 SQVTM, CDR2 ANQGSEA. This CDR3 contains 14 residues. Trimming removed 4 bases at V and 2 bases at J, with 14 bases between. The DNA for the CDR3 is TGCAGCGTTGTCGAGGGGAATAGAAACTATGGCTACACCTTC. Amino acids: CSVVEGNRNYGYTF. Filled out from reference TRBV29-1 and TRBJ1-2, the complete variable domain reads SAVISQKPSRDICQRGTSLTIQCQVDSQVTMMFWYRQQPGQSLTLIATANQGSEATYESGFVIDKFPISRPNLTFSTLTVSNMSPEDSSIYLCSVVEGNRNYGYTFGSGTRLTVV.

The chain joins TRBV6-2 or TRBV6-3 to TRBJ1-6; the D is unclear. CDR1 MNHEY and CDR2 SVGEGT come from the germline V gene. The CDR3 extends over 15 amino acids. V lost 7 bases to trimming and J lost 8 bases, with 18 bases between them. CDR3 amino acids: CASTTRALKDSPLHF. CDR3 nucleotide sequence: TGTGCCAGCACCACTCGAGCCCTAAAGGATTCACCCCTCCACTTT.

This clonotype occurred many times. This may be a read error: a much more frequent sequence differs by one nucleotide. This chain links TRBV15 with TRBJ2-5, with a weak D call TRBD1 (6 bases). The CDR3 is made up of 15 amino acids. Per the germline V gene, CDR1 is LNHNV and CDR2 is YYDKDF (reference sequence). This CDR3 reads CASSRGGQGLETQYF. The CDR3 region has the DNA TGTGCCTCCAGCAGAGGGGGTCAGGGGCTGGAGACCCAGTACTTC.

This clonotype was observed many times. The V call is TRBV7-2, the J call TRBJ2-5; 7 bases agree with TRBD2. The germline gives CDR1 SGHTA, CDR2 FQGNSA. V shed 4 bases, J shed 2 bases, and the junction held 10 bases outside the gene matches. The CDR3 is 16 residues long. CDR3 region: CASSWLTSGVQETQYF. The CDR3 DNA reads TGTGCCAGCAGCTGGCTTACCAGCGGGGTACAAGAGACCCAGTACTTC.

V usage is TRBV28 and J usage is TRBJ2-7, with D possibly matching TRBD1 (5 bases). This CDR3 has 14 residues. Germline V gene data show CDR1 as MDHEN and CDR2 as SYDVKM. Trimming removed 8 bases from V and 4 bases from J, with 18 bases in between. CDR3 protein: CASDKAVGLYEQYF. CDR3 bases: TGTGCCAGCGACAAGGCTGTGGGGCTTTACGAGCAGTACTTC.

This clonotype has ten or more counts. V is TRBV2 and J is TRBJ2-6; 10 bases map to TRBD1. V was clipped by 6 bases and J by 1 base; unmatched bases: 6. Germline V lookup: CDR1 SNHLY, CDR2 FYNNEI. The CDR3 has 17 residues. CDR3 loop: CASRGGQGRSGANVLTF. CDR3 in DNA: TGTGCCAGCAGGGGGGGACAGGGGCGGTCTGGGGCCAACGTCCTGACTTTC.

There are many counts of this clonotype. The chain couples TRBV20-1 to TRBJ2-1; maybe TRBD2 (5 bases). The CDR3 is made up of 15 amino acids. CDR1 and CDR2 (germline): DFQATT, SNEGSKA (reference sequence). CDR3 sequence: CTPTGTRRRDNEQFF. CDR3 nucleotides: TGCACCCCGACGGGTACTAGGAGGAGAGACAATGAGCAGTTCTTC.

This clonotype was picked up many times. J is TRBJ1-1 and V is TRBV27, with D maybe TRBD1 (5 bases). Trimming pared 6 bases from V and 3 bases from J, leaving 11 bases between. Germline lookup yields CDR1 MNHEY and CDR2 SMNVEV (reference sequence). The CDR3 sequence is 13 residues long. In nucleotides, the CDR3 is TGTGCCAGCAGAATGGGGGGTTACACTGAAGCTTTCTTT. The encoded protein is CASRMGGYTEAFF.

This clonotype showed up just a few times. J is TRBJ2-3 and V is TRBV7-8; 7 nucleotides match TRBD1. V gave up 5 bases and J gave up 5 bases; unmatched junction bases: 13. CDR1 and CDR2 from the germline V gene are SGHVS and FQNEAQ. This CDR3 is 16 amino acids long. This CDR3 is CASSPPTGSIRDTQYF. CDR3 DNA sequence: TGTGCCAGCAGCCCCCCGACAGGGTCTATCAGAGATACGCAGTATTTT. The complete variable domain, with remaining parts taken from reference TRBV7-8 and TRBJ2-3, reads GAGVSQSPRYKVAKRGQDVALRCDPISGHVSLFWYQQALGQGPEFLTYFQNEAQLDKSGLPSDRFFAERPEGSVSTLKIQRTQQEDSAVYLCASSPPTGSIRDTQYFGPGTRLTVL.

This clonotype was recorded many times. This CDR3 is CASSVEASGSYEQYF. The CDR3 bases are TGTGCCAGCAGCGTAGAGGCTAGCGGGAGTTACGAGCAGTACTTC. The chain carries TRBV9 and TRBJ2-7, with 10 nucleotides matching TRBD2. Germline values: CDR1 SGDLS, CDR2 YYNGEE. V dropped 0 bases and J dropped 4; count of bases not matched to a gene: 4. The CDR3 contains 15 residues.

The CDR3 DNA reads as TGTGCCAGCAGAAGTCCAACTCGCTTGAACACTGAAGCTTTCTTT. Protein: CASRSPTRLNTEAFF. The genes are TRBV27 and TRBJ1-1; D is uncertain. From germline, CDR1 is MNHEY and CDR2 SMNVEV (reference sequence). This CDR3 region has 15 residues. Trimming left V 6 bases short and J 0 bases short, with 14 bases between.

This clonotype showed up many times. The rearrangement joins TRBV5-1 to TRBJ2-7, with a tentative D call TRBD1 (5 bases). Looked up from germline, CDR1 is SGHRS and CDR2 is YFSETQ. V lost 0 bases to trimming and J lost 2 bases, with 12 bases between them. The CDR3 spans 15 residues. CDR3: CASSLGAADTYEQYF. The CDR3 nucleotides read TGCGCCAGCAGCTTGGGTGCCGCGGACACCTACGAGCAGTACTTC.